A selection of T cell receptor beta chains follows, all from one sample in a study of T cell repertoires in cytomegalovirus infection. The antigens for these receptors are not known. TCRdb redid the calling of the reads with MiXCR, one entry per CDR3 protein. The data show about 900,000 distinct CDR3 sequences, approximately 31% seen once. The material sequenced was cultured CD8+ T cells from PBMCs, taken from culture after CMV antigen stimulation. The receptor set was obtained from a human donor in good health (CMV status not recorded). Some clones in this sample may be carry-over from other donors' samples. Each CDR3 is given with its conserved first and last residue. The D gene is left open where the match is weak. Size tells how often a clone was seen (once, few, many) or the class of an expanded clone, and some rows leave it out.

-	-	TRBJ2-1	TRBV19	TGTGCCAGTAGTATAGTAGGCCAGACCTCTACAGAATTCTTCAATGAGCAGTTCTTC	CASSIVGQTSTEFFNEQFF
-	few	TRBJ1-1	TRBV19	TGTGCCAGTAGTATTTTCGGGAACACTGAAGCTTTCTTT	CASSIFGNTEAFF
-	-	TRBJ1-1	TRBV2	TGTGCCAGCACCGAGGGGGGAATAAACACTGAAGCTTTCTTT	CASTEGGINTEAFF
TRBD1	-	TRBJ1-2	TRBV28	TGTGCCAGCAGCTTCCAGGGGGCGCTCGGCTACACCTTC	CASSFQGALGYTF
-	-	TRBJ2-1	TRBV11-3	TGTGCCAGCAGCTTAGGTAGGGTAGCTGAGCAGTTCTTC	CASSLGRVAEQFF
TRBD1	-	TRBJ1-3	TRBV7-4	TGTGCCAGCAGCACCGACAGGGACTCTGGAACCACCATATATTTT	CASSTDRDSGTTIYF
-	-	TRBJ1-1	TRBV7-9	TGTGCCAGCAGCTTATCTTCTCTCGGGAACACTGAAGCTTTCTTT	CASSLSSLGNTEAFF
-	-	TRBJ2-5	TRBV14	TGTGCCAGCAGCCAACTAATAACAGGACAAGAGACCCAGTACTTC	CASSQLITGQETQYF
-	-	TRBJ2-1	TRBV4-3	TGCGCCAGCAGCCCGACAGGGGAGGGGAGTGAGCAGTTCTTC	CASSPTGEGSEQFF
-	-	TRBJ1-5	TRBV7-8	TGTGCCAGCAGCTTAGTGAGGGGAACAGATCAGCCCCAGCATTTT	CASSLVRGTDQPQHF
-	-	TRBJ1-2	TRBV2	TGTGCCAGCACAGGGTCTAACTATGGCTACACCTTC	CASTGSNYGYTF
-	-	TRBJ1-1	TRBV7-6	TGTGCCAGCAGCTTAGATCCGGGAGGCAGCACTGAAGCTTTCTTT	CASSLDPGGSTEAFF
TRBD1	few	TRBJ1-1	TRBV12-3/TRBV12-4	TGTGCCAGCAGTCAATGGACAGGGTCGAACACTGAAGCTTTCTTT	CASSQWTGSNTEAFF
-	many	TRBJ2-4	TRBV7-8	TGTGCCAGCAGCTCCCTAAATATGAGACAGTTAGACATTCAGTACTTC	CASSSLNMRQLDIQYF
-	-	TRBJ1-3	TRBV5-4	TGTGCCAGCAGCTTGGGAGACGCATCTGGAAACACCATATATTTT	CASSLGDASGNTIYF
-	-	TRBJ1-1	TRBV19	TGTGCCAGTAGTATAAACAGGCGGGGAAACACTGAAGCTTTCTTT	CASSINRRGNTEAFF